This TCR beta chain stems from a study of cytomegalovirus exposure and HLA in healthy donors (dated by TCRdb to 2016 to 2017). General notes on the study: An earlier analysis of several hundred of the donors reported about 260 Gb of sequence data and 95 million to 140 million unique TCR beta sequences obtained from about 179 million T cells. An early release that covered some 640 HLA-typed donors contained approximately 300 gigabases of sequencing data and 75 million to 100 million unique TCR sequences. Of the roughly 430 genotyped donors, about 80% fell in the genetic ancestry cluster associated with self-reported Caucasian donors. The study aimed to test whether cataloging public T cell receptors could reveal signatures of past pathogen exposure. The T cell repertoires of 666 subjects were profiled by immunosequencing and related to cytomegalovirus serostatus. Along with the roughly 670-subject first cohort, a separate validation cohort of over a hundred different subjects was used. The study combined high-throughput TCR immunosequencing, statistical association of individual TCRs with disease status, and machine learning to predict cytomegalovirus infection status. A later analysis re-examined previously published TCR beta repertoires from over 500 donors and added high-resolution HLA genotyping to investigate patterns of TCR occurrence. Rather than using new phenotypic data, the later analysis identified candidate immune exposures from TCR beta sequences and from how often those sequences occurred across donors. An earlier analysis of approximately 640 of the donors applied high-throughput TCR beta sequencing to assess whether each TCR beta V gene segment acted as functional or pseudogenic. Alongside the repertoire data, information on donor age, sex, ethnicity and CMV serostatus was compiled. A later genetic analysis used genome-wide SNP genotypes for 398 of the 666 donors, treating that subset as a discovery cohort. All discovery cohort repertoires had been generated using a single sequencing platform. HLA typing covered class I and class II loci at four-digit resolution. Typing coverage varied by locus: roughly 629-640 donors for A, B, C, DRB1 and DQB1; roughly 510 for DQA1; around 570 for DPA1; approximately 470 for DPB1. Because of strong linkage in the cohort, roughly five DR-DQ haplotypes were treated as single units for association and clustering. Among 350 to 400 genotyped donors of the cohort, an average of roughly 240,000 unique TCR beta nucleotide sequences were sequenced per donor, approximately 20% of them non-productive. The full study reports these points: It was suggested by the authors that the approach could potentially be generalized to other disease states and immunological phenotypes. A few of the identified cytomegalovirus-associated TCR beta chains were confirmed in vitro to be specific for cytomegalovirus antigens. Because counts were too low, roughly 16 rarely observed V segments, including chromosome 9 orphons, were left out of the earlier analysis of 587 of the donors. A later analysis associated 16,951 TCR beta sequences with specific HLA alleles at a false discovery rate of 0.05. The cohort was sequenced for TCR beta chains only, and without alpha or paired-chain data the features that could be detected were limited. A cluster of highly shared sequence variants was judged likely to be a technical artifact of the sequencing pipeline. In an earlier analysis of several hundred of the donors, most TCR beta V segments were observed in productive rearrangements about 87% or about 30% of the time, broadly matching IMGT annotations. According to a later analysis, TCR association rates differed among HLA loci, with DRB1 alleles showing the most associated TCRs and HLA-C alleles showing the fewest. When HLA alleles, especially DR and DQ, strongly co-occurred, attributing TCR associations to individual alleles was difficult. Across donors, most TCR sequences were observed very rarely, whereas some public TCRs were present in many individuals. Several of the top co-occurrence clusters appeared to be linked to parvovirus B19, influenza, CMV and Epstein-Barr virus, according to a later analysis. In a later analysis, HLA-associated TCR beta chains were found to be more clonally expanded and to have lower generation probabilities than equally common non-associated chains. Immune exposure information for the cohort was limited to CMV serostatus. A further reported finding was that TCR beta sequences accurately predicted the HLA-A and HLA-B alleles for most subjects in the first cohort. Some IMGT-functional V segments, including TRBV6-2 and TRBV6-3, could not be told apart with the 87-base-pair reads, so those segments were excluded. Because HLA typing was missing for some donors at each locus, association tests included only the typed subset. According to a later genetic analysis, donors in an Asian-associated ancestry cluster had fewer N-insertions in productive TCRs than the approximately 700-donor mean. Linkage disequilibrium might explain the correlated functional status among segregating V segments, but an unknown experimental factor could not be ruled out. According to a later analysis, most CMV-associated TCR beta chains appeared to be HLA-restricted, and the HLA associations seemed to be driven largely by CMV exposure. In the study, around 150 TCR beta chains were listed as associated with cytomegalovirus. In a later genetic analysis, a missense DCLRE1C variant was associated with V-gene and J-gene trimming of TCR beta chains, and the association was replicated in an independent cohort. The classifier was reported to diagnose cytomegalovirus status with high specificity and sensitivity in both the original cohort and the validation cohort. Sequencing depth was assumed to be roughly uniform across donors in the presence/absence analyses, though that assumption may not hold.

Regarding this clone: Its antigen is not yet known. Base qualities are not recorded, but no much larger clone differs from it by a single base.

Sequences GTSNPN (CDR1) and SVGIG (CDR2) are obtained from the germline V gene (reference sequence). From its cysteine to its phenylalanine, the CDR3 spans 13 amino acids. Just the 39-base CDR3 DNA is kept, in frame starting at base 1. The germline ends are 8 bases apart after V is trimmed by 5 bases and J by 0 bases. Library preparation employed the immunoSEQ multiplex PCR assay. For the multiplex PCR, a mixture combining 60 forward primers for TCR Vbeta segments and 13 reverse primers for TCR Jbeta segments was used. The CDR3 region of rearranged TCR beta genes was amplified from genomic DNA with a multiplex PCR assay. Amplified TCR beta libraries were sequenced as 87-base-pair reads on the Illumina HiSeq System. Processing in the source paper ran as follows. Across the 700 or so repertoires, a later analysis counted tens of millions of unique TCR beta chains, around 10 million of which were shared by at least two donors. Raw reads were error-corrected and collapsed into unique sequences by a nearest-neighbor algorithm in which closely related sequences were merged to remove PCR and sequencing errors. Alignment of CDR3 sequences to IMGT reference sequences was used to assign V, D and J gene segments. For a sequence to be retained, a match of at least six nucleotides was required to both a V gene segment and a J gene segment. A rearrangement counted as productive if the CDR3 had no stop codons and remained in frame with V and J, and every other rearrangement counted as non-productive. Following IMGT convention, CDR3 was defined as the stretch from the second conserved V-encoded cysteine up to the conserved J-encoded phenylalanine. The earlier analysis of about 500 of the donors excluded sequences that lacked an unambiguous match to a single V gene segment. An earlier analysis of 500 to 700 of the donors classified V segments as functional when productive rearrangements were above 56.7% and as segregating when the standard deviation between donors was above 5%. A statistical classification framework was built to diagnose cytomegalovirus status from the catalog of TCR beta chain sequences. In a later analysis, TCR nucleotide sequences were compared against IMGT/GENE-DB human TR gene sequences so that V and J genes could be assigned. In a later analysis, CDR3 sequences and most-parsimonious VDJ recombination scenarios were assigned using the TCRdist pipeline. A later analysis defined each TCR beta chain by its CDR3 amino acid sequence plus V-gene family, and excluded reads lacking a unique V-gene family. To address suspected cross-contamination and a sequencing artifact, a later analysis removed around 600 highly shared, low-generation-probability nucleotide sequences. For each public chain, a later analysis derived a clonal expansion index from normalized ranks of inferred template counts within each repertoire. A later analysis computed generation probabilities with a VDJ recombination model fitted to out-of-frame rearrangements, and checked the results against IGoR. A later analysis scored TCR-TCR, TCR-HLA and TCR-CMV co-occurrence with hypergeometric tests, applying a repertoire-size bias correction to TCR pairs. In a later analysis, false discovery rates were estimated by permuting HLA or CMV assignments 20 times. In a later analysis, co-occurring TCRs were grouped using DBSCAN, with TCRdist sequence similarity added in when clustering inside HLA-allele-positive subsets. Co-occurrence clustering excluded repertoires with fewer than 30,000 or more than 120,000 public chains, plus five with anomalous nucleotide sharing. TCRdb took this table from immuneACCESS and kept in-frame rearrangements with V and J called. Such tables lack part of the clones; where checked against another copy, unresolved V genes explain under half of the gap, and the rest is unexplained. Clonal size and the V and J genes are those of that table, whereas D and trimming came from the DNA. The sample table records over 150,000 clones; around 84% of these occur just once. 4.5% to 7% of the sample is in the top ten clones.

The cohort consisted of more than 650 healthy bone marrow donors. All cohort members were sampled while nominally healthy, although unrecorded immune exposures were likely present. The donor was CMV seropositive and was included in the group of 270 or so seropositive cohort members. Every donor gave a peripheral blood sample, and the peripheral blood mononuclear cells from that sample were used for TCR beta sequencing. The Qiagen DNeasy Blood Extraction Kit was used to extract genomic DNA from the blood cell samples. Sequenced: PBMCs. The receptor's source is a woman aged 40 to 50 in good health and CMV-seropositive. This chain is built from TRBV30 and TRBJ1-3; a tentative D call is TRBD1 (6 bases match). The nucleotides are TGTGCCTGGGGACAGCGCTCTGGAAACACCATATATTTT. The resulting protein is CAWGQRSGNTIYF.